This T cell receptor beta chain was captured in a study of T cell responses to AZD1222 COVID-19 vaccine. The germline V gene encodes CDR1 LGHDT and CDR2 YNNKEL (reference sequence). The V and J ends lost 4 bases and 0 bases respectively, with 10 bases between them. CDR3 size: 15 residues. The protocol was immunoSEQ multiplex PCR, while the TCRdb copy is restricted to in-frame clones and leaves out a portion. The table shows roughly 150,000 clones, with about nine tenths occurring only once. The sequencing here drew on peripheral blood, taken 28 days after the second AZD1222 dose. The chain recombines TRBV3-1 (or the pseudogene TRBV3-2) with TRBJ1-3; D remains unclear. The sequence derives from an adult who received the AZD1222 COVID-19 vaccine. CDR3 bases: TGTGCCAGCAGCCCGACGAGCAGCTCTGGAAACACCATATATTTT. It specifies CASSPTSSSGNTIYF.